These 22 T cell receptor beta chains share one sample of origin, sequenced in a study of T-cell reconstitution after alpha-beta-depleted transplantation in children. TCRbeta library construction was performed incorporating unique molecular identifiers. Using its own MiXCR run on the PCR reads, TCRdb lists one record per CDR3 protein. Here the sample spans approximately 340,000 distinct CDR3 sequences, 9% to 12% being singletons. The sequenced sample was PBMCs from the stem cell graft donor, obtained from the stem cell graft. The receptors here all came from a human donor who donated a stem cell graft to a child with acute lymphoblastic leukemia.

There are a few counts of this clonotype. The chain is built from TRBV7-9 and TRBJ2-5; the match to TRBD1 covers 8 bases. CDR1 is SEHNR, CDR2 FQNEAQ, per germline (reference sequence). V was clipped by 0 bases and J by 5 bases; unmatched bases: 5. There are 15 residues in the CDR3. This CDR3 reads CASSLASGGRETQYF. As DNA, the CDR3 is TGTGCCAGCAGCTTAGCGTCAGGGGGCCGGGAGACCCAGTACTTC.

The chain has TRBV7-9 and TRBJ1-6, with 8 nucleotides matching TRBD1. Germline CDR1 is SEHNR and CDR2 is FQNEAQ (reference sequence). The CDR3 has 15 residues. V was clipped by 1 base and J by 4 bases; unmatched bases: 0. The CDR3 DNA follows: TGTGCCAGCAGCTTAGGACAGGGGTATAATTCACCCCTCCACTTT. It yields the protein CASSLGQGYNSPLHF.

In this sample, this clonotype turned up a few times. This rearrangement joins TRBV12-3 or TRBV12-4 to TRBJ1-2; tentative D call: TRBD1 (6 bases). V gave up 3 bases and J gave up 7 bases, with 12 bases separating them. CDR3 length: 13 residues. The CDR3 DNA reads TGTGCCAGCAGTTTTTTTGGGGGCTCTGGCTACACCTTC. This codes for CASSFFGGSGYTF.

CDR3 sequence (DNA): TGCGCCAGCAGCTGGCCTGACAGACCCTACGAGCAGTACTTC. Protein sequence: CASSWPDRPYEQYF. This chain connects TRBV5-1 to TRBJ2-7; D is possibly TRBD1 (5 bases). The germline CDR1 and CDR2 sequences are SGHRS and YFSETQ. The CDR3 spans 14 residues. V dropped 3 bases and J dropped 2 bases, with 12 bases sitting between them.

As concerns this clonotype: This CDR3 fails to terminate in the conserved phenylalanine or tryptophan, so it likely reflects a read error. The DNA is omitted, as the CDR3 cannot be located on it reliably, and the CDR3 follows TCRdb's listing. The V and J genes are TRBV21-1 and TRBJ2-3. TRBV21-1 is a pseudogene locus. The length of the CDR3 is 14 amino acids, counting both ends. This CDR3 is CASSKRTSTDTQYL.

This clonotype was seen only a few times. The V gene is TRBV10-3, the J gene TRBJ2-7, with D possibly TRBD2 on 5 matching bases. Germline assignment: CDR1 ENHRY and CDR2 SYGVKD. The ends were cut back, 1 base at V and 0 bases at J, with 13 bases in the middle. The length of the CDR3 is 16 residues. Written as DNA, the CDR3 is TGTGCCATCAGTGAGTTAGGACTGGGTAGCTCCTACGAGCAGTACTTC. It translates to CAISELGLGSSYEQYF.

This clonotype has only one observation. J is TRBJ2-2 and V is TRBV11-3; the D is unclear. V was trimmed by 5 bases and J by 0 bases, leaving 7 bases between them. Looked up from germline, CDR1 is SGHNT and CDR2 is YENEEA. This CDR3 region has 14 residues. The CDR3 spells CASSPTPNTGELFF. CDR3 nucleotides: TGTGCCAGCAGCCCGACGCCGAACACCGGGGAGCTGTTTTTT.

CDR3 bases: TGTGCCACCAGCAGAGATCATACCGGTCACCAAAGGGGCTATGAGCAGTTCTTC. Translation gives CATSRDHTGHQRGYEQFF. The chain uses TRBV15 and TRBJ2-1, with D possibly matching TRBD1 (5 bases). V was clipped by 0 bases and J by 8 bases, with 23 bases between them. The CDR3 runs 18 residues. CDR1 is LNHNV, CDR2 YYDKDF, per germline (reference sequence).

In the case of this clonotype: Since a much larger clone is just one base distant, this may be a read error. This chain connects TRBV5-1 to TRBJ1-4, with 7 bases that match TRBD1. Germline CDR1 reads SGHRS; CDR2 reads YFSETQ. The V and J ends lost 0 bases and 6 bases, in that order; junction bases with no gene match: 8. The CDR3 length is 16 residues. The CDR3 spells CASSLGRGAPDEKLFF. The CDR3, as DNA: TGCGCCAGCAGCTTGGGCAGGGGGGCGCCTGATGAAAAACTGTTTTTT.

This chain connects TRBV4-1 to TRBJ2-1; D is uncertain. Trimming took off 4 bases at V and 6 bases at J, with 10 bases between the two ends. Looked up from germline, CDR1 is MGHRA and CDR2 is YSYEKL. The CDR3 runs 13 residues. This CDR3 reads CASSRFTINEQFF. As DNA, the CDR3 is TGCGCCAGCAGCCGATTTACGATCAATGAGCAGTTCTTC.

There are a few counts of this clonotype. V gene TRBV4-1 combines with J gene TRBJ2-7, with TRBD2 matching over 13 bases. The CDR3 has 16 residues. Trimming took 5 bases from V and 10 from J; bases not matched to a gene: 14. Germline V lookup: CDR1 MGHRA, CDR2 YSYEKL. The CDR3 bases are TGCGCCAGCAGCACCCGGACTAGCGGGAGCCCTCTTGTCCAGTACTTC. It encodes CASSTRTSGSPLVQYF.

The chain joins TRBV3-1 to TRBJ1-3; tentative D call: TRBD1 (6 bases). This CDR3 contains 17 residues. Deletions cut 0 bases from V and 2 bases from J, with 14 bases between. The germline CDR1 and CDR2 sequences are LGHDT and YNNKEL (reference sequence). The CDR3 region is CASSQDRRTATGNTIYF. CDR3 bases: TGTGCCAGCAGCCAAGACCGGAGGACAGCTACTGGAAACACCATATATTTT.

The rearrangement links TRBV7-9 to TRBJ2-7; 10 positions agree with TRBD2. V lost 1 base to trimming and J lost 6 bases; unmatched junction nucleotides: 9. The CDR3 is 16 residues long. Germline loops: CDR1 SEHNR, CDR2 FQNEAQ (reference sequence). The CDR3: CASSLGLAGVSIEQYF. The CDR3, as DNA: TGTGCCAGCAGCTTAGGGCTAGCGGGAGTGTCGATCGAGCAGTACTTC. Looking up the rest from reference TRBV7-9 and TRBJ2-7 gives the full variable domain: DTGVSQNPRHKITKRGQNVTFRCDPISEHNRLYWYRQTLGQGPEFLTYFQNEAQLEKSRLLSDRFSAERPKGSFSTLEIQRTEQGDSAMYLCASSLGLAGVSIEQYFGPGTRLTVT.

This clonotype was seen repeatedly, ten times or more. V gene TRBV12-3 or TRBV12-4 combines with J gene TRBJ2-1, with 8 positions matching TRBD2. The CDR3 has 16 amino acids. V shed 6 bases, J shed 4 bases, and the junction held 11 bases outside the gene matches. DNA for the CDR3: TGTGCCAGCAGCCAACGCTCGGGGGGGAGGTACAATGAGCAGTTCTTC. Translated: CASSQRSGGRYNEQFF.

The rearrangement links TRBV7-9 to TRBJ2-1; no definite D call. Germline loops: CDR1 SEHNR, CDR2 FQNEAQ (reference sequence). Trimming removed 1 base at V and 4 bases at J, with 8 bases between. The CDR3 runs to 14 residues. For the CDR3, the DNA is TGTGCCAGCAGCTTAGTCGTGCAATACAATGAGCAGTTCTTC. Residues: CASSLVVQYNEQFF.

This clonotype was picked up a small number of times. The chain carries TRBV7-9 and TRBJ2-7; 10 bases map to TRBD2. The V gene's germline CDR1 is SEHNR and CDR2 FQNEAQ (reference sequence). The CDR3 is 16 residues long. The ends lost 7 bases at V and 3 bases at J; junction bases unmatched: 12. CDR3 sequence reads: CASMGSGRAANYEQYF. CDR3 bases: TGTGCCAGCATGGGGAGCGGGAGGGCCGCAAACTACGAGCAGTACTTC. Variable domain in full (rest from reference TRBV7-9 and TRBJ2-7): DTGVSQNPRHKITKRGQNVTFRCDPISEHNRLYWYRQTLGQGPEFLTYFQNEAQLEKSRLLSDRFSAERPKGSFSTLEIQRTEQGDSAMYLCASMGSGRAANYEQYFGPGTRLTVT.

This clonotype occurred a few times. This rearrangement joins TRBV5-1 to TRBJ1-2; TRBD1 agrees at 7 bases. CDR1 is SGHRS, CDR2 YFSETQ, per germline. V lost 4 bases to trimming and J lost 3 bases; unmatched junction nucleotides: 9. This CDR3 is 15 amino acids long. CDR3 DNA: TGCGCCAGCAGCCCCGACGGACAGGCACACTATGGCTACACCTTC. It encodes CASSPDGQAHYGYTF.

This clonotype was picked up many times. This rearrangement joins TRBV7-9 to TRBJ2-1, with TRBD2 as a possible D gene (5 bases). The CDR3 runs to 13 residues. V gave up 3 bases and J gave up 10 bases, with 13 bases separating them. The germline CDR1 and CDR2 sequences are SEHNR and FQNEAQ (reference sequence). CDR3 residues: CASSFQAESEQFF. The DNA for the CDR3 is TGTGCCAGCAGCTTTCAAGCGGAGTCCGAGCAGTTCTTC.

CDR3 loop: CASSLRREWREQYF. The CDR3 bases are TGTGCCAGCAGCTTGAGGCGCGAATGGAGGGAGCAGTACTTC. The genes are TRBV5-4 and TRBJ2-7, with D maybe TRBD2 (5 bases). The CDR3 has 14 amino acids. V was clipped by 1 base and J by 7 bases, with 15 bases between them. CDR1 and CDR2 (germline): SGHNT, YYREEE (reference sequence).

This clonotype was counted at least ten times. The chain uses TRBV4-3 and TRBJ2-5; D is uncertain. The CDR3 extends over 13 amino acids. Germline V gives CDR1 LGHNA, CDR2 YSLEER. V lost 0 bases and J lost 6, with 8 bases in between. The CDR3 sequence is CASSQERRQTQYF. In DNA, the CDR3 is TGCGCCAGCAGCCAAGAGCGCAGACAGACCCAGTACTTC.

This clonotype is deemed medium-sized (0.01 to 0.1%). The CDR3 here is CSVRQAGGPHEQYF. CDR3 DNA sequence: TGCAGCGTACGCCAAGCGGGAGGGCCACACGAGCAGTACTTC. V gene TRBV29-1 combines with J gene TRBJ2-7; 10 nucleotides line up with TRBD2. Germline loops: CDR1 SQVTM, CDR2 ANQGSEA. The CDR3 consists of 14 residues. The V and J ends lost 6 bases and 5 bases, in that order; junction bases with no gene match: 10.

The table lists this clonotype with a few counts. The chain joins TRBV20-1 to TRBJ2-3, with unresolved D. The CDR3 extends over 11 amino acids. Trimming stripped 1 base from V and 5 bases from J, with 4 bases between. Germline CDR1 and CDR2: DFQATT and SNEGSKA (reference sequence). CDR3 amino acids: CSARVLDTQYF. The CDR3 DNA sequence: TGCAGTGCTAGAGTACTAGATACGCAGTATTTT.